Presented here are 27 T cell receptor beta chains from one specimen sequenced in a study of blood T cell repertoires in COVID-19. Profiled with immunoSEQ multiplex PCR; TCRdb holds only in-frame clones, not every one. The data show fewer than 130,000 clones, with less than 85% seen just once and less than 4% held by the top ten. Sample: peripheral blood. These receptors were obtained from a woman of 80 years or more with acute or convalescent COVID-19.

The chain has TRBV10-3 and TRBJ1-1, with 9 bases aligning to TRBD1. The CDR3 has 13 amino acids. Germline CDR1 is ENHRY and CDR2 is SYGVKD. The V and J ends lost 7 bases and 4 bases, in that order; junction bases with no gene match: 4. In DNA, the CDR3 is TGTGCCATCACTGACAGGGGGAGCACTGAAGCTTTCTTT. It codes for CAITDRGSTEAFF.

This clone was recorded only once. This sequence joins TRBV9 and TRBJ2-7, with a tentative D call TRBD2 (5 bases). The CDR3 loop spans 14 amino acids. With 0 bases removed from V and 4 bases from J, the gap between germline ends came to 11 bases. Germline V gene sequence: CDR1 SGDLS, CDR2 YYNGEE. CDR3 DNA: TGTGCCAGCAGCGTAGGACTACCTCCTTACGAGCAGTACTTC. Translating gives CASSVGLPPYEQYF.

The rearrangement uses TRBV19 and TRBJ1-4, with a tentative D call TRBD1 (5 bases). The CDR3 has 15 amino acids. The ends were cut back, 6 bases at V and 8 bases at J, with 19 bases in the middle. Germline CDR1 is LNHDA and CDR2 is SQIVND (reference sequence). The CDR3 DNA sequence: TGTGCCAGTAGGCCCACAGCCACAGGAAGGGAAAAACTGTTTTTT. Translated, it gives CASRPTATGREKLFF.

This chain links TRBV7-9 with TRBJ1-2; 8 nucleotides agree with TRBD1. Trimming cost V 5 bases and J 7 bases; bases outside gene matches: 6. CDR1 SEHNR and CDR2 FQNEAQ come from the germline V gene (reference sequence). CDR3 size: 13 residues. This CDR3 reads CASSPDRAVGYTF. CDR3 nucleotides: TGTGCCAGCAGCCCGGACAGGGCAGTTGGCTACACCTTC.

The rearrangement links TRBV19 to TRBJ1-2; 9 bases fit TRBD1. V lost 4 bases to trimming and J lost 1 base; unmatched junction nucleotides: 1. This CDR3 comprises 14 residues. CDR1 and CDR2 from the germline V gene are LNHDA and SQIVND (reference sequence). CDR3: CASSRDRVNYGYTF. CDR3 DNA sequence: TGTGCCAGTAGTAGGGACAGGGTTAACTATGGCTACACCTTC.

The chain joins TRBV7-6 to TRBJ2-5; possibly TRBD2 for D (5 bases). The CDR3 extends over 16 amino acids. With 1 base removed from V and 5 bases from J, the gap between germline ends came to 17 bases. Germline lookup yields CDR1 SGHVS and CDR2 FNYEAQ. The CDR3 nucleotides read TGTGCCAGCAGCTTAGGGGCTAGCTTAAGTATGGAGACCCAGTACTTC. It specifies CASSLGASLSMETQYF.

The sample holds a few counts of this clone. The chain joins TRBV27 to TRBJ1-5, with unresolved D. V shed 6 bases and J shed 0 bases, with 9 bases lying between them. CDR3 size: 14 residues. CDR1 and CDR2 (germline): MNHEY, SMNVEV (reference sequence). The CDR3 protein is CASSERDSNQPQHF. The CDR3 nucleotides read TGTGCCAGCAGCGAGAGGGATAGCAATCAGCCCCAGCATTTT.

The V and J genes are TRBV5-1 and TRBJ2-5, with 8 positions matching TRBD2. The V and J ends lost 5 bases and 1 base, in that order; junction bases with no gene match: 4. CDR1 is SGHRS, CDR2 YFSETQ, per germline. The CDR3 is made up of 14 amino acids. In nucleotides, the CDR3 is TGCGCCAGCAGTTTTAGCGGGGCCCAAGAGACCCAGTACTTC. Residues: CASSFSGAQETQYF.

This chain's CDR3 is CASSPDSRNYGYTF. CDR3 DNA: TGTGCCAGCTCACCCGACAGTCGAAACTATGGCTACACCTTC. This chain uses TRBV18 with TRBJ1-2, with D perhaps matching TRBD1 (5 bases). Trimming shortened V by 3 bases and J by 2 bases, and 10 bases separated the two germline ends. The CDR3 extends over 14 amino acids. Germline lookup yields CDR1 KGHSH and CDR2 LQKENI.

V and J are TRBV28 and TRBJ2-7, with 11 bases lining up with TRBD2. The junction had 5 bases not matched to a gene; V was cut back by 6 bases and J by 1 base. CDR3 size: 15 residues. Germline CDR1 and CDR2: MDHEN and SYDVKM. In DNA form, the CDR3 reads TGTGCCAGCAGGCCCGGGACTAGCGGATCCTACGAGCAGTACTTC. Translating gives CASRPGTSGSYEQYF.

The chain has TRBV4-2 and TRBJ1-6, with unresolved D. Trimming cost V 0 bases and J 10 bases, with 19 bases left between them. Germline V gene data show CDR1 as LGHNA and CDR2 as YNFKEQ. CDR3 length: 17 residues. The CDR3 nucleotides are TGTGCCAGCAGCCAAGACTACGCGGATGGTGTCGGCTCACCCCTCCACTTT. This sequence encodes CASSQDYADGVGSPLHF.

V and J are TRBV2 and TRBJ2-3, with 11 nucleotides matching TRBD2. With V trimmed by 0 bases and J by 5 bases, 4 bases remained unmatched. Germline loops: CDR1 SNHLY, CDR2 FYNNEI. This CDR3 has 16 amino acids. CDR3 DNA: TGTGCCAGCAGTGAAGCCATAGCGGGGGGGCAAGATACGCAGTATTTT. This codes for CASSEAIAGGQDTQYF.

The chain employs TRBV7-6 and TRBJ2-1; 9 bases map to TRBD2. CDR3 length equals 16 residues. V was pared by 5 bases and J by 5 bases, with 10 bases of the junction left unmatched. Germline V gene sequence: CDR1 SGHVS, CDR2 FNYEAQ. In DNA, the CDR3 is TGTGCCAGCAGCCAAATTGGGACTAGCTTCGACAATGAGCAGTTCTTC. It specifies CASSQIGTSFDNEQFF.

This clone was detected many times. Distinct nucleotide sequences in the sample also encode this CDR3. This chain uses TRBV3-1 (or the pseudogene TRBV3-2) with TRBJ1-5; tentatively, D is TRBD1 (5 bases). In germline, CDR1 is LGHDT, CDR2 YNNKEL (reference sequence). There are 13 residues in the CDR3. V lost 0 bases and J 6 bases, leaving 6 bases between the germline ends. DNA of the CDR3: TGTGCCAGCAGCCAAGATAGGGGTCAGCCCCAGCATTTT. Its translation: CASSQDRGQPQHF.

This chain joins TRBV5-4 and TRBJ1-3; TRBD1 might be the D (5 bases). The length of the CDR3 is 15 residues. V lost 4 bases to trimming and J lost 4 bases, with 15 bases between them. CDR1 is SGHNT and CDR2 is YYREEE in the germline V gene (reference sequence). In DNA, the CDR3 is TGTGCCAGCAGCCGGGACTTCGAGAGAGGAAACACCATATATTTT. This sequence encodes CASSRDFERGNTIYF.

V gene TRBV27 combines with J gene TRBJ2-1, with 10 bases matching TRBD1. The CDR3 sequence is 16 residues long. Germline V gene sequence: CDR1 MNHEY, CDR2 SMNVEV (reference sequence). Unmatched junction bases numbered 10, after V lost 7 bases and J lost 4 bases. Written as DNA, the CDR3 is TGTGCCAGCAACCCATTGGACAGGGGGTCGTACAATGAGCAGTTCTTC. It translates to CASNPLDRGSYNEQFF.

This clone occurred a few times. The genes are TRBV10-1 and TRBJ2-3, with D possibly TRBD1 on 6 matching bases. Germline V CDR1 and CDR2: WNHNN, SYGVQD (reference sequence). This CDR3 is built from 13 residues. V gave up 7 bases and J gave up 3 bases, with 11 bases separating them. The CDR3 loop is CASTTGNTDTQYF. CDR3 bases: TGCGCCAGCACCACAGGGAATACAGATACGCAGTATTTT.

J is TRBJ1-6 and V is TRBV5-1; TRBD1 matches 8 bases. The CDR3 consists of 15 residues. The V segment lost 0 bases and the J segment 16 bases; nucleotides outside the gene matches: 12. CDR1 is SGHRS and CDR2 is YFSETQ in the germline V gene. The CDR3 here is CASSLGETGARRLHF. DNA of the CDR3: TGCGCCAGCAGCTTGGGTGAGACAGGGGCCCGAAGACTCCACTTT.

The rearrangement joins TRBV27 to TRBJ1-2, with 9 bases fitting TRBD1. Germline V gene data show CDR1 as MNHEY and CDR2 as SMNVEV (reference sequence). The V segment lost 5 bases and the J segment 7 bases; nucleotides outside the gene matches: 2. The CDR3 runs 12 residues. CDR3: CASSPGQGGYTF. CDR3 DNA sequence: TGTGCCAGCAGTCCGGGACAGGGTGGCTACACCTTC.

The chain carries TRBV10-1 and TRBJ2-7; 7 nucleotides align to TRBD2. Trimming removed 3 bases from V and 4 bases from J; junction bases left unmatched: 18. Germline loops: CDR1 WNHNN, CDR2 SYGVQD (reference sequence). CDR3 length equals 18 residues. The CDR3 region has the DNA TGCGCCAGCAGTGATGGTCGTCCGGGGGGTCTTTATGGTTACGAGCAGTACTTC. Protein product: CASSDGRPGGLYGYEQYF.

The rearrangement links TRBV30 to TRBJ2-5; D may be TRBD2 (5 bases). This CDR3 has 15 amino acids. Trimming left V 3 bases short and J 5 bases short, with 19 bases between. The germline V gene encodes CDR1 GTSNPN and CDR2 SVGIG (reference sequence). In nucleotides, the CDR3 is TGTGCCTGGAGCCTTGGACTCACTGGGATGGAGACCCAGTACTTC. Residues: CAWSLGLTGMETQYF.

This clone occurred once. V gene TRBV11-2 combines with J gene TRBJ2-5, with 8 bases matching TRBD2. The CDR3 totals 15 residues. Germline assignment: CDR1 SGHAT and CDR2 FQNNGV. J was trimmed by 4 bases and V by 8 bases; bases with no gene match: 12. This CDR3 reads CASRVTGGRRETQYF. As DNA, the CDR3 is TGTGCCAGCCGCGTCACGGGGGGGCGGAGAGAGACCCAGTACTTC.

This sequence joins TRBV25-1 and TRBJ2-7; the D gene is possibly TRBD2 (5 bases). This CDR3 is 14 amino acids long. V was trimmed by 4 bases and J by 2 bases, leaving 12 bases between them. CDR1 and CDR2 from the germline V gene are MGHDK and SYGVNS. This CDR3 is CASSVWGAAYEQYF. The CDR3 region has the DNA TGTGCCAGCAGTGTGTGGGGAGCGGCCTACGAGCAGTACTTC.

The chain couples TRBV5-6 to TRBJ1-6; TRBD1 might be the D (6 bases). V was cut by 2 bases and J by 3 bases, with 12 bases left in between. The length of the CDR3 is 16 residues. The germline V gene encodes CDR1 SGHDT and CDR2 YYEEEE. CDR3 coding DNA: TGTGCCAGCAGCTTATTTTGGGGGCTCTATAATTCACCCCTCCACTTT. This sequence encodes CASSLFWGLYNSPLHF.

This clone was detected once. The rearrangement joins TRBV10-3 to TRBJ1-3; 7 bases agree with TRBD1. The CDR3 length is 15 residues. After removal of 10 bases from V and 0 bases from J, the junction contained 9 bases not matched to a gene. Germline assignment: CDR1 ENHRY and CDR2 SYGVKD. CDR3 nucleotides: TGTGCCACCCTCCCCGGACAGGACTCTGGAAACACCATATATTTT. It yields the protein CATLPGQDSGNTIYF.

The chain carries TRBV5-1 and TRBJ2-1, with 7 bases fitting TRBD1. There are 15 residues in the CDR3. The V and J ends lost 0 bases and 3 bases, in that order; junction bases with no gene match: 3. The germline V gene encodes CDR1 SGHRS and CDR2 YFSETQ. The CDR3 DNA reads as TGCGCCAGCAGCTTGGAGGGGGCTGACTACAATGAGCAGTTCTTC. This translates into CASSLEGADYNEQFF.

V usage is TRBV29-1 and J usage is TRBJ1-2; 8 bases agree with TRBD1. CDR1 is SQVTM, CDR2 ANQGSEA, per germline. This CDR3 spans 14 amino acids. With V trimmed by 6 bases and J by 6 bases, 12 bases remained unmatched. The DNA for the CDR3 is TGCAGCGTGGGGGGTGTGACAGGGGAAGATGGCTACACCTTC. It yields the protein CSVGGVTGEDGYTF.